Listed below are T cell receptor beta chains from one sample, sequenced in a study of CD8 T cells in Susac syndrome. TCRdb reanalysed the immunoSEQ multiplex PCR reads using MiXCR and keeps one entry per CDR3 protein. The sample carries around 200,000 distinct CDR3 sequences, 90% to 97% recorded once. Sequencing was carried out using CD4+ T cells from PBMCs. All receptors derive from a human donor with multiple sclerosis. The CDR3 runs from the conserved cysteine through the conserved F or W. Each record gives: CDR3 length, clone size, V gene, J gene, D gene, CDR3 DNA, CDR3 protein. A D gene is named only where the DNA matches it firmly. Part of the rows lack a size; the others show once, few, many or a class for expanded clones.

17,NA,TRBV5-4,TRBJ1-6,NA,TGTGCCAGCGGCGCAACCTGGGGGAGCTCCTATAATTCACCCCTCCACTTT,CASGATWGSSYNSPLHF
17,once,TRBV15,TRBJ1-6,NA,TGTGCCACCAGCAGATCTACGGGGAGCTCCTATAATTCACCCCTCCACTTT,CATSRSTGSSYNSPLHF
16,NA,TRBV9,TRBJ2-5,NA,TGTGCCAGCAGCCCCCAAGGGGCAGGGTTTAGCGAGACCCAGTACTTC,CASSPQGAGFSETQYF
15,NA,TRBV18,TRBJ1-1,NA,TGTGCCAGCTCACCACCGCAAAGTTATGGGACTGAAGCTTTCTTT,CASSPPQSYGTEAFF
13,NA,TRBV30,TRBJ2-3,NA,TGTGCCTGGGGGGGGGACAACACAGATACGCAGTATTTT,CAWGGDNTDTQYF
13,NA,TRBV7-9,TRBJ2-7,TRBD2,TGTGCCAGCAGCCTGGGGGGGAACTACGAGCAGTACTTC,CASSLGGNYEQYF
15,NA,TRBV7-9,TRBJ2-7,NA,TGTGCCAGCAGCTTAGACGGGGATACGGCCTACGAGCAGTACTTC,CASSLDGDTAYEQYF
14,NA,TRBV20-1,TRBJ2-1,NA,TGCAGTGCTAGGGGGGACAAGGCCGGGAATGAGCAGTTCTTC,CSARGDKAGNEQFF
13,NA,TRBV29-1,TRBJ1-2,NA,TGCAGCGTTGGGTCGGATTTGTGGAGTGGCTACACCTTC,CSVGSDLWSGYTF
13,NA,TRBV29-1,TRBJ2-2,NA,TGCAGCGTTGCCCGACAAGGGGGCGGGGAGCTGTTTTTT,CSVARQGGGELFF
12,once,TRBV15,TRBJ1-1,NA,TGTGCCACCAGCAGAGTGAGCGCTGAAGCTTTCTTT,CATSRVSAEAFF
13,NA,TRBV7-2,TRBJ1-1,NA,TGTGCCAGCAGCTTGTTGAGGGACACTGAAGCTTTCTTT,CASSLLRDTEAFF
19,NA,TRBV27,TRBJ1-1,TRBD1,TGTGCCAGCAGCCCTGGGGGGGCGACAGGGGGATCCTTGAACACTGAAGCTTTCTTT,CASSPGGATGGSLNTEAFF
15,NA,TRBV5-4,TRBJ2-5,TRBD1,TGTGCCAGCAGCTTGCGACAGGGGGCTGGAGAGACCCAGTACTTC,CASSLRQGAGETQYF
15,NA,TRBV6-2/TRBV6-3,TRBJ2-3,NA,TGTGCCAGCAGGCTTGACCCGGGACCTCTGGGGGCGCAGTATTTT,CASRLDPGPLGAQYF
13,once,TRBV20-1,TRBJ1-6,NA,TGCAGTGCTAGAGACCCTTATAATTCACCCCTCCACTTT,CSARDPYNSPLHF
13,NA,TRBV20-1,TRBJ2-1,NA,TGCAGTGCTAGAGGGCCTGGGATCGATGAGCAGTTCTTC,CSARGPGIDEQFF
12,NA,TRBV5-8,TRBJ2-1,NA,TGTGCCAGCAGCTGGGGGGTGAGTGAGCAGTTCTTC,CASSWGVSEQFF
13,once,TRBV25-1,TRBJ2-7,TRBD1,TGTGCCAGCAGAGGACAGGGTTCCTACGAGCAGTACTTC,CASRGQGSYEQYF
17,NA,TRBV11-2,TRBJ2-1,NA,TGTGCCAGCAGCCTCCGTACCGGGACTCACGCCTACAATGAGCAGTTCTTC,CASSLRTGTHAYNEQFF
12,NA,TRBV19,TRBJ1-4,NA,TGTGCCAGTAGTCTCCTCGGGGGTACTCTGTTTTTT,CASSLLGGTLFF
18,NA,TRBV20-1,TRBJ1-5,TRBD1,TGCAGTGCTAGACCCGGGACAGGGAACCGTTATAGCAATCAGCCCCAGCATTTT,CSARPGTGNRYSNQPQHF
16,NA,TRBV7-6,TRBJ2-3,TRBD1,TGTGCCAGCAGCCCCAGACAGGGTGGTAGCACAGATACGCAGTATTTT,CASSPRQGGSTDTQYF
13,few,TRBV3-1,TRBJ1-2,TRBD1,TGTGCCAGCAGTCGAACAGGGGCCTATGGCTACACCTTC,CASSRTGAYGYTF
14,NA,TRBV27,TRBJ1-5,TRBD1,TGTGCCAGCGGGGTGGACAGGACGAATCAGCCCCAGCATTTT,CASGVDRTNQPQHF
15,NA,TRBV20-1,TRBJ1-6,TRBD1,TGCAGTGCTAGAGATGTAGGGGGCCGTTCGTCACCCCTCCACTTT,CSARDVGGRSSPLHF
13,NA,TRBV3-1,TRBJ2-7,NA,TGTGCCAGCAGCCAAGTGGACGGCTACGAGCAGTACTTC,CASSQVDGYEQYF
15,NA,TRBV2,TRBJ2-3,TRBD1,TGTGCCAGCAGTCCTACAGGGGTGGGCACAGATACGCAGTATTTT,CASSPTGVGTDTQYF
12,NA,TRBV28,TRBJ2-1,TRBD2,TGTGCCAGCAGTTCGACTAGCGACGAGCAGTTCTTC,CASSSTSDEQFF
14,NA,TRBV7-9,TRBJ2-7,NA,TGTGCCAGCAGCTTAGTGGCAGCCTCCTACGAGCAGTACTTC,CASSLVAASYEQYF
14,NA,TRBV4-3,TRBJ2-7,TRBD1,TGCGCCAGCAGCCAAGAACAGGGGCTATACGAGCAGTACTTC,CASSQEQGLYEQYF
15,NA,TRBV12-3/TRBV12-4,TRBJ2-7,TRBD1,TGTGCCAGCAGTTTCTCGGCAGGGGGTCCCTACGAGCAGTACTTC,CASSFSAGGPYEQYF
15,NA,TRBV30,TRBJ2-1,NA,TGTGCCTGGAGTGTACGAGGGCGGTCCTACAATGAGCAGTTCTTC,CAWSVRGRSYNEQFF
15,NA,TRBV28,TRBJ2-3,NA,TGTGCCAGCAGTTCGCCCGGAACCACACGGGGTACGCAGTATTTT,CASSSPGTTRGTQYF
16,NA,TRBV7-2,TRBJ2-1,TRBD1,TGTGCCAGCAGCTACGGCCGGGACAGCCTCAGCAATGAGCAGTTCTTC,CASSYGRDSLSNEQFF
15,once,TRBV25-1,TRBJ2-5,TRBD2,TGTGCCAGCAGTGATCCCCGACTAGCGGAAGAGACCCAGTACTTC,CASSDPRLAEETQYF
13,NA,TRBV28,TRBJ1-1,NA,TGTGCCAGCAATAGAGGTCAGGGCACTGAAGCTTTCTTT,CASNRGQGTEAFF
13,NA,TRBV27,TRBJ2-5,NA,TGTGCCAGCAGTTTGCGTCGGCTTGAGACCCAGTACTTC,CASSLRRLETQYF
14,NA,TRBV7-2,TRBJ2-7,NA,TGTGCCAGCAGCTGGGGCGAGCAATCCCACGAGCAGTACTTC,CASSWGEQSHEQYF
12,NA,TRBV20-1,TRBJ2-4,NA,TGCAGTGCTAGCCGGGACCGTAACGTTCAGTACTTC,CSASRDRNVQYF
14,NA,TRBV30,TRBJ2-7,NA,TGTGCCTGGAGTGGGGGGGCAGGAGCTCGCGAGCAGTACTTC,CAWSGGAGAREQYF
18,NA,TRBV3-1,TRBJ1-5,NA,TGTGCCAGCAGCCAAGGGGATTTTACAGGGTGGAGCAATCAGCCCCAGCATTTT,CASSQGDFTGWSNQPQHF
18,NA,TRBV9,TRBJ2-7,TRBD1,TGTGCCAGCAGCCCGCGGACAGGAGCCTTCGGTAGCTCCTACGAGCAGTACTTC,CASSPRTGAFGSSYEQYF